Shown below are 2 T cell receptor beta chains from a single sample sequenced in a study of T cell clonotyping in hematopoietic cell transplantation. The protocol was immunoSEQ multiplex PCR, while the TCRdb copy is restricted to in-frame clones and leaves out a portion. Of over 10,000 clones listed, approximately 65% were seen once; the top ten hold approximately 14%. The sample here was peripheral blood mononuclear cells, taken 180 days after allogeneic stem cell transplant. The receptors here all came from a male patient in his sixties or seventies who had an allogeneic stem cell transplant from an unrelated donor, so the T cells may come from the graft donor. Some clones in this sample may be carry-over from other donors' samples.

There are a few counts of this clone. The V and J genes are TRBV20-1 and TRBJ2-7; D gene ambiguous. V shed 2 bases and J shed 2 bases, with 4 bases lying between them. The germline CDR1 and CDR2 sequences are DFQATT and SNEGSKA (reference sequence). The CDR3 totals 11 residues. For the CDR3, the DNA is TGCAGTGCTAGAAGCACCTACGAGCAGTACTTC. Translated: CSARSTYEQYF.

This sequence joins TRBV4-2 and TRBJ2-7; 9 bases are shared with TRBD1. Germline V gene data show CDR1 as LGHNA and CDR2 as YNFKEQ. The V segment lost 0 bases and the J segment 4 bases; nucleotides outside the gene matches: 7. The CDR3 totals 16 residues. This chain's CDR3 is CASSQDATGGRYEQYF. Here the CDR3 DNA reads TGTGCCAGCAGCCAAGATGCGACAGGGGGACGGTACGAGCAGTACTTC.